These 25 T cell receptor beta chains originate from one sample sequenced in a study of T cells in Graves' hyperthyroidism and ophthalmopathy. Using RNA transcripts as the source, TCR beta CDR3 regions were amplified. The HTBI primer set served for first-round RT-PCR of the TCR CDR3. Via MiXCR, TCRdb re-called the multiplex PCR reads, giving one row per CDR3 protein. The sample holds 300,000 to 400,000 distinct CDR3 sequences, around 20% seen once. The material sequenced was blood. Receptor source: a woman in her forties or fifties with Graves' hyperthyroidism.

This clonotype came up many times. This chain uses TRBV6-1 with TRBJ2-3, with D hard to call. CDR1 is MNHNS, CDR2 SASEGT, per germline. Trimming cost V 5 bases and J 2 bases, with 11 bases left between them. This CDR3 spans 14 amino acids. CDR3 residues: CASSSDGPTDTQYF. CDR3 nucleotides: TGTGCCAGCAGTTCAGACGGCCCCACAGATACGCAGTATTTT.

At least ten counts were recorded for this clonotype. J is TRBJ2-3 and V is TRBV12-3 or TRBV12-4, with 13 bases fitting TRBD2. J gave up 1 base and V 6 bases, and 7 bases lay outside the gene matches. This CDR3 comprises 17 residues. In nucleotides, the CDR3 is TGTGCCAGCAGCCGGACTAGCGGGAGAATGGGCACAGATACGCAGTATTTT. Its translation: CASSRTSGRMGTDTQYF.

This clonotype was recorded at least ten times. The chain recombines TRBV6-1 with TRBJ1-2; the D gene is possibly TRBD1 (6 bases). Per the germline V gene, CDR1 is MNHNS and CDR2 is SASEGT. The V end lost 2 bases, the J end lost 0 bases, and 10 bases lay between the germline ends. The CDR3 has 15 residues. The DNA for the CDR3 is TGTGCCAGCAGTGAAATGACAGGTCCTAACTATGGCTACACCTTC. This sequence encodes CASSEMTGPNYGYTF.

A word on this clonotype: This could be a read error, since a much larger clone is one nucleotide away. This likely comes from a read error, as the CDR3 has no conserved phenylalanine or tryptophan at its end. V gene TRBV6-1 combines with J gene TRBJ1-5; 9 nucleotides match TRBD1. With 3 bases clipped from V and 7 bases from J, the junction kept 7 bases outside the gene matches. Germline CDR1 and CDR2: MNHNS and SASEGT. The CDR3 loop spans 15 amino acids. DNA of the CDR3: TGTGCCAGCAGTGATCCGGGACAGGGTAGGCAGCCCCAGCATTCT. Its translation is CASSDPGQGRQPQHS.

The chain links TRBV20-1 to TRBJ2-1; unclear D gene. CDR1 and CDR2 from the germline V gene are DFQATT and SNEGSKA (reference sequence). This CDR3 contains 16 residues. V lost 2 bases, J lost 2 bases, and 16 bases lay in between. In nucleotides, the CDR3 is TGCAGTGCTAGATCCTACGCTTCCTTGACCTACAATGAGCAGTTCTTC. Translation: CSARSYASLTYNEQFF.

This clonotype occurred many times. This sequence joins TRBV4-2 and TRBJ2-7, with TRBD2 matching over 9 bases. Germline loops: CDR1 LGHNA, CDR2 YNFKEQ. The J segment lost 7 bases and the V segment lost 0 bases, leaving 10 bases of the junction unmatched. The length of the CDR3 is 16 residues. CDR3 loop: CASSQDPAGGGGEQYF. DNA of the CDR3: TGTGCCAGCAGCCAAGATCCAGCGGGGGGCGGGGGTGAGCAGTACTTC.

This clonotype was recorded at least ten times. The chain joins TRBV7-2 to TRBJ1-5; TRBD1 matches 7 bases. Unmatched junction bases numbered 3, after V lost 4 bases and J lost 0 bases. The length of the CDR3 is 15 residues. Per germline, CDR1 SGHTA and CDR2 FQGNSA. The DNA for the CDR3 is TGTGCCAGCAGCTCGGGGACAGTTAGCAATCAGCCCCAGCATTTT. As protein: CASSSGTVSNQPQHF.

In its sample, this clonotype was seen a few times. The V gene is TRBV29-1, the J gene TRBJ2-7; D is uncertain. Germline-derived CDR1 and CDR2 are SQVTM and ANQGSEA. The CDR3 sequence is 12 residues long. Trimming cost V 4 bases and J 7 bases, with 14 bases left between them. The CDR3 is CSVGGGLLEQYF. The CDR3 region has the DNA TGCAGCGTTGGAGGTGGGCTTTTGGAGCAGTACTTC.

This chain uses TRBV3-1 with TRBJ1-4; D gene ambiguous. CDR1 is LGHDT and CDR2 is YNNKEL in the germline V gene (reference sequence). Trimming pared 1 base from V and 5 bases from J, leaving 14 bases between. The CDR3 contains 16 residues. In nucleotides, the CDR3 is TGTGCCAGCAGCCAAGGGGTTGTTCCACGGAATGAAAAACTGTTTTTT. Translation: CASSQGVVPRNEKLFF.

This clonotype was detected ten times or more. The chain uses TRBV5-8 and TRBJ2-3; tentatively, D is TRBD1 or TRBD2 (5 bases each). CDR3 size: 16 residues. Trimming pared 2 bases from V and 0 bases from J, leaving 13 bases between. Looked up from germline, CDR1 is SGHTS and CDR2 is YDEGEE. CDR3 nucleotide sequence: TGTGCCAGCAGCTTCCCGGGGCAGAGAAGCACAGATACGCAGTATTTT. Its protein product is CASSFPGQRSTDTQYF.

The sample holds many counts of this clonotype. The rearrangement joins TRBV20-1 to TRBJ2-1; 8 bases fit TRBD2. The germline CDR1 and CDR2 sequences are DFQATT and SNEGSKA (reference sequence). This CDR3 region has 12 residues. This CDR3 reads CRARGGNNEQFF. As DNA, the CDR3 is TGCAGAGCCCGGGGGGGGAACAATGAGCAGTTCTTC.

This clonotype has at least ten counts. The chain has TRBV20-1 and TRBJ2-1, with 16 bases that match TRBD2. The CDR3 length is 18 residues. The J segment lost 0 bases and the V segment lost 1 base, leaving 3 bases of the junction unmatched. The germline CDR1 and CDR2 sequences are DFQATT and SNEGSKA (reference sequence). CDR3 protein: CSARAGTSGRASYNEQFF. The CDR3 coding sequence is TGCAGTGCTAGAGCCGGGACTAGCGGGAGGGCCTCCTACAATGAGCAGTTCTTC.

This clonotype was counted a few times. V and J are TRBV6-1 and TRBJ2-6, with 7 bases aligning to TRBD2. Per germline, CDR1 MNHNS and CDR2 SASEGT. Germline trimming cut 7 bases from V and 0 bases from J; bases unmatched to any gene: 3. This CDR3 region has 15 residues. The CDR3 bases are TGTGCCAGCATTTCGGGGGGCTCTGGGGCCAACGTCCTGACTTTC. Amino acids: CASISGGSGANVLTF.

CDR3 residues: CASRNGLAGGGETQYF. CDR3 nucleotide sequence: TGTGCCAGCAGAAACGGACTAGCGGGAGGGGGAGAGACCCAGTACTTC. The chain carries TRBV28 and TRBJ2-5; 15 positions match TRBD2. J gave up 4 bases and V 6 bases, and 6 bases lay outside the gene matches. This CDR3 contains 16 residues. Germline V gene sequence: CDR1 MDHEN, CDR2 SYDVKM.

Ten or more counts support this clonotype. The chain carries TRBV20-1 and TRBJ1-1; 10 nucleotides agree with TRBD1. CDR1 is DFQATT, CDR2 SNEGSKA, per germline (reference sequence). This CDR3 spans 16 amino acids. The junction had 8 bases not matched to a gene; V was cut back by 0 bases and J by 4 bases. The CDR3 DNA reads as TGCAGTGCTAGAGATCTGGGACAGGGGTTTAGCACTGAAGCTTTCTTT. Its translation is CSARDLGQGFSTEAFF.

This clonotype was seen ten or more times. The chain employs TRBV18 and TRBJ2-2; tentatively, D is TRBD1 or TRBD2 (5 bases each). V lost 5 bases, J lost 6 bases, and 7 bases lay in between. The CDR3 is 12 residues long. Per the germline V gene, CDR1 is KGHSH and CDR2 is LQKENI. CDR3 sequence reads: CASSEGPGELFF. The CDR3 nucleotides read TGTGCCAGCTCAGAGGGGCCCGGGGAGCTGTTTTTT.

This clonotype has at least ten counts. The chain uses TRBV29-1 and TRBJ2-3, with a tentative D call TRBD1 (6 bases). The CDR3 length is 14 residues. Germline V gene data show CDR1 as SQVTM and CDR2 as ANQGSEA. V dropped 2 bases and J dropped 1 base, with 10 bases sitting between them. As DNA, the CDR3 is TGCAGCGTTGAACAGGGGCTCCGCACAGATACGCAGTATTTT. Translated: CSVEQGLRTDTQYF.

This clonotype was picked up a small number of times. The chain is built from TRBV5-1 and TRBJ1-2, with D unclear. Deletions cut 0 bases from V and 5 bases from J, with 14 bases between. Per germline, CDR1 SGHRS and CDR2 YFSETQ. The CDR3 is 15 amino acids. CDR3 DNA sequence: TGCGCCAGCAGCTTGGCTTACCGGGATCGTTATGGCTACACCTTC. Translated, it gives CASSLAYRDRYGYTF.

The table lists this clonotype with many counts. The V and J genes are TRBV7-9 and TRBJ2-5; D is possibly TRBD2 (5 bases). V gave up 5 bases and J gave up 7 bases, with 14 bases separating them. CDR1 and CDR2 from the germline V gene are SEHNR and FQNEAQ (reference sequence). This CDR3 spans 13 amino acids. CDR3 sequence: CASSQMREGTQYF. The CDR3 DNA follows: TGTGCCAGCAGCCAGATGAGAGAGGGGACCCAGTACTTC.

This chain joins TRBV5-1 and TRBJ1-6, with D unclear. V lost 3 bases to trimming and J lost 4 bases, with 8 bases between them. The length of the CDR3 is 14 residues. Germline CDR1 and CDR2: SGHRS and YFSETQ. The CDR3 DNA sequence: TGCGCCAGCAGCTCTGGGCCTTATAATTCACCCCTCCACTTT. The encoded protein is CASSSGPYNSPLHF.

This clonotype has a count of ten or more. The CDR3 protein is CATSGTPNSEQYF. The CDR3 DNA reads as TGTGCCACTTCCGGGACTCCCAATTCCGAGCAGTACTTC. The chain is built from TRBV18 and TRBJ2-7; perhaps TRBD2 as D (6 bases). The CDR3 covers 13 residues. Germline V gene data show CDR1 as KGHSH and CDR2 as LQKENI. Trimming removed 10 bases at V and 6 bases at J, with 19 bases between.

This clonotype was counted a few times. The chain employs TRBV6-9 and TRBJ2-2; 8 bases agree with TRBD1. Germline-derived CDR1 and CDR2 are MNHGY and SVAAGI. The CDR3 totals 17 residues. Trimming took 7 bases from V and 0 from J; bases not matched to a gene: 10. The DNA of the CDR3 is TGTGCCAGCAAAGACAGGGGCGACTCCTCGAACACCGGGGAGCTGTTTTTT. This gives the protein CASKDRGDSSNTGELFF.

There are many counts of this clonotype. This sequence joins TRBV20-1 and TRBJ1-1, with D hard to call. This CDR3 is built from 11 residues. The germline V and J ends were trimmed by 5 bases and 8 bases, with 12 bases remaining between them. Germline V gene data show CDR1 as DFQATT and CDR2 as SNEGSKA (reference sequence). Written as DNA, the CDR3 is TGCAGTGCTCCAAGCAGACGAGAAGCTTTCTTT. The encoded protein is CSAPSRREAFF.

Ten or more counts support this clonotype. The J gene is TRBJ2-1, the V gene TRBV20-1; perhaps TRBD1 as D (6 bases). The V end was cut by 7 bases, the J end by 6 bases, with 16 bases between. CDR1 and CDR2 (germline): DFQATT, SNEGSKA (reference sequence). The CDR3 loop spans 13 amino acids. The CDR3 reads CSGPTGIGNEQFF. The CDR3, as DNA: TGCAGTGGCCCAACAGGGATCGGCAATGAGCAGTTCTTC.

This clonotype was detected many times. J is TRBJ2-5 and V is TRBV20-1; TRBD1 aligns across 7 bases. Germline V gene data show CDR1 as DFQATT and CDR2 as SNEGSKA (reference sequence). Germline trimming cut 1 base from V and 5 bases from J; bases unmatched to any gene: 10. The CDR3 loop spans 15 amino acids. The CDR3 bases are TGCAGTGCTAGAGTAACAGGGGATAGCCGTGAGACCCAGTACTTC. Protein: CSARVTGDSRETQYF.